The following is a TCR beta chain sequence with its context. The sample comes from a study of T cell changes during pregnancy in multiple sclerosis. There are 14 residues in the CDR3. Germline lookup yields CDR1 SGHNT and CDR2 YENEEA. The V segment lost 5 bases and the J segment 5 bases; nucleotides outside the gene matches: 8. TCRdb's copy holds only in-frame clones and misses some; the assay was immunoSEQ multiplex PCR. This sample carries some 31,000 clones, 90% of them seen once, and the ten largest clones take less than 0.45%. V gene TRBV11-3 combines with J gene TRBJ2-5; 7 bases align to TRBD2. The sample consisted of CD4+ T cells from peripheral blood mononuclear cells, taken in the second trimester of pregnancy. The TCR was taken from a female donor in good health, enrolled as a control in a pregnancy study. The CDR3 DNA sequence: TGTGCCAGCAGCCCGCGGGGGTCGTCGGAGACCCAGTACTTC. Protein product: CASSPRGSSETQYF. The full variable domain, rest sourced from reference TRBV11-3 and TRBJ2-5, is EAGVVQSPRYKIIEKKQPVAFWCNPISGHNTLYWYLQNLGQGPELLIRYENEEAVDDSQLPKDRFSAERLKGVDSTLKIQPAELGDSAVYLCASSPRGSSETQYFGPGTRLLVL.